The source of this TCR beta chain is a study of graft-versus-host responses after intestinal transplantation. Study in general: Induction using anti-thymocyte globulin, followed by tacrolimus and steroids for 3 to 4 years, was given to all recipients.

Each mixed lymphocyte reaction held approximately 200,000 CFSE-labeled responders and approximately 200,000 irradiated violet-dye-labeled stimulators. After mixed lymphocyte reaction, dividing CD4+ and CD8+ responder T cells were sorted. The CDR3 has 18 residues. CDR1 and CDR2 from the germline V gene are MDHEN and SYDVKM. V shed 6 bases, J shed 1 base, and the junction held 15 bases outside the gene matches. Study conclusions and caveats: The presence of high graft-versus-host to host-versus-graft clonal ratios in allografts characterized patients with graft-donor T cell macrochimerism. Recipient marrow held GvH clones, some first seen in ileum or blood.

The assay was immunoSEQ multiplex PCR, and TCRdb's table has in-frame clones only and misses some. The data show 10,000 to 15,000 clones, 30% seen once. The receptor was derived from a human patient who received an intestinal transplant. The chain couples TRBV28 to TRBJ2-7; 10 bases agree with TRBD1. The sequenced sample was alloreactive CD8+ T cells from a mixed lymphocyte reaction culture, obtained before intestinal transplant. The subset here: CFSE-low proliferating T cells sorted from approximately six-day pre-transplant mixed lymphocyte reaction (GvH or HvG direction). The CDR3 DNA reads TGTGCCAGCAGCCCAATCCCGGGACAGGGGTTTGAGTCCTACGAGCAGTACTTC. Protein: CASSPIPGQGFESYEQYF.